This T cell receptor (beta chain) was sequenced during a study of blood T cell repertoires in COVID-19. Study-wide background: Spain, Italy and the United States supplied samples that represented acute and convalescent COVID-19. Sources were T cells, B-cell-depleted T cells, or PBMCs; the material itself was cDNA or gDNA.

CDR1 and CDR2 from the germline V gene are KGHSH and LQKENI. V gave up 3 bases and J gave up 6 bases; unmatched junction bases: 10. The CDR3 is 15 residues long. Study processing details: Cell counts per sample came from amplifying reference gene primers. Measured with immunoSEQ multiplex PCR; TCRdb has only the in-frame clones, and not every one. V and J calls and clone size are those listed in that table; D and trimming were worked out from the DNA. The table includes around 80,000 clones, approximately 80% detected once. This chain uses TRBV18 with TRBJ2-7; TRBD1 agrees at 8 bases. The sequence was collected from a human donor in a cohort sampled during active COVID-19. The source material was peripheral blood. Written as DNA, the CDR3 is TGTGCCAGCTCACCCCAGGGGGCAGGGGGTGGCGAGCAGTACTTC. It codes for CASSPQGAGGGEQYF.